The entry below describes one T cell receptor (beta chain). Its antigen specificity is not known. No base qualities exist here, and no much larger clone lies one base off it. The data were taken from a study of human T cells and chemical hapten exposure (dated by TCRdb to the early 2020s). Turning to the overall study: For sensitization, 2% DPC in acetone was applied to a roughly 2 cm by roughly 2 cm area of upper inner arm skin. Weekly therapeutic DPC doses were additionally applied to the scalp of patients throughout the roughly 26-week study period. Patch tests used Finn chambers with 0.01% DPC on the upper back, scored after 6 days by International Contact Dermatitis Research Group standards. Alopecia areata with under or over 50% scalp involvement, alopecia totalis and alopecia universalis were represented in the patient cohort, which was mostly female. Libraries were pooled for sequencing, and per-sample TCR yields varied mainly because of small differences in library volumes within the pool. In alopecia patients, the study followed how the peripheral blood TCR repertoire changed in vivo over primary and secondary sensitization to diphenylcyclopropenone (DPC), a hapten. Blood samples were taken from patients before sensitization (week 0) and then at 2, 6 and about 24 weeks after DPC sensitization. Blood for TCR sequencing was provided by twenty-nine alopecia patients at one to four time points (pre-sensitization, 2, 6 and 24 weeks). Overall results and qualifications from the work: Expanded TCRs formed significantly more large CDR3 similarity clusters than pre-sensitization or healthy control sets, consistent with antigen-driven responses. Alopecia, a presumed autoimmune disease, was present in all patients, so the immune response of the patients might differ from that of healthy individuals. The number of TCRs above 1 in 1000 frequency did not change with DPC sensitization; there was no evidence of global repertoire structure alterations. Patch test score was positively correlated with the number of PT1 expanded TCRs, with significance at thresholds 8, 16 and 32 but not at 4. After repeated subsampling, the strength of the expansion versus patch-test correlation and the threshold at which it became significant changed.

V and J are truncated by 3 bases and 5 bases respectively, leaving an intervening sequence of 13 bases. Per the germline V gene, SQVTM is the CDR1 and ANQGSEA is the CDR2. There are 13 amino acids in the CDR3, from cysteine to phenylalanine inclusive. The retained sequence is limited to the CDR3, 39 bases, with the frame set at the first base. This specimen's time point label, interpreted: pre-sensitization, week 0. The treatment or condition tag for this specimen amounts to: therapeutic diphenylcyclopropenone sensitization with weekly scalp DPC. Blood at each patch-test visit was drawn before the patch test was applied. Patients were eligible if aged 18 to 70, diagnosed with alopecia and judged suitable for DPC therapy, and pregnant patients were excluded. Total RNA was isolated from unfractionated whole blood collected in Tempus Blood RNA tubes. The library was made by RACE. The listed sequencing device is NextSeq 500. During library preparation, unique molecular identifiers were attached to individual cDNA molecules so that TCRs could be counted in a quantitative, reproducible way. Each blood RNA sample was used to sequence both TCR alpha and TCR beta chains. Per the original workflow: The median number of TCRs per sample was around 100,000, ranging from about 20,000 to 700,000. V, J and CDR3 annotation of the TCR reads was performed with the Decombinator software suite. Every sample was subsampled to the same number of TCRs (28,000) for the PS versus PT1 abundance plots. Expanded TCRs were defined as absent before sensitization and observed at least eight times at the 2-week time point. The raw public reads went through TCRdb reprocessing: fastp at Q25, MiXCR clone calling, in-frame beta chains kept. Rows with one shared CDR3 protein collapse into an entry with the most common genes and DNA. The V and J calls follow TCRdb's processing rather than the paper's. This sample is represented by about 380,000 distinct CDR3 sequences; 4% to 6% of them were singletons. Of the sample, approximately 2.8% falls within the top ten clones.

This sample comprised whole blood, obtained in connection with sensitization to the hapten diphenylcyclopropenone (DPC). This clonotype originated in a woman in her fifties or sixties with alopecia areata. Some clones in this sample may be carry-over from other donors' samples. The rearrangement joined TRBV29-1 to TRBJ2-5; D gene: possibly TRBD1, on 5 matching bases. In nucleotides, the sequence is TGCAGCGTTGACTCCAGGGTTGGCGAGACCCAGTACTTC. This yields the protein CSVDSRVGETQYF.